This TCR beta chain was sequenced in a study of graft-versus-host responses after intestinal transplantation. Across the study: Multivisceral, liver-intestinal, or isolated intestinal transplants were received by the recipients. Every transplant recipient was induced with anti-thymocyte globulin, then maintained on tacrolimus and steroids for about 3 years. Study observations and caveats: Researchers found GvH clones in recipient marrow, and some showed up first in ileum or blood. The study associated peak circulating GvH clone levels with early post-transplant HvG declines.

Here immunoSEQ multiplex PCR was the method, and the copy in TCRdb shows in-frame clones only, minus some. Of under 150,000 clones listed, around nine tenths are singletons. Looked up from germline, CDR1 is SGHAT and CDR2 is FQNNGV. V was clipped by 2 bases and J by 1 base; unmatched bases: 1. CDR3 length: 15 residues. As regards this clone: Antigen unknown.

This sequence joins TRBV11-2 and TRBJ2-5, with 10 bases matching TRBD2. The sequence came from a human donor who received an intestinal transplant. The sample was unstimulated CD4+ T cells sorted from spleen or lymph node cells, taken before intestinal transplant. For the CDR3, the DNA is TGTGCCAGCAGCTTACTAGCGGGGGTCCAAGAGACCCAGTACTTC. Encoded protein: CASSLLAGVQETQYF.